This TCR beta chain was observed in a study of CD8 T cells in ankylosing spondylitis. General observations from the study: With a CD8+ phenotype, disease-linked clones were relatively rare in peripheral blood. Significantly higher representation of disease-linked clones was reported for matched ankylosing spondylitis synovial fluid.

Germline assignment: CDR1 SGHTA and CDR2 FQGNSA. This CDR3 region has 15 residues. J was trimmed by 6 bases and V by 1 base; bases with no gene match: 7. A word on this clonotype: Its target is unknown.

Each TCR beta library was made by quantitative 5'-RACE that incorporated molecular barcodes. TCRdb analysed the 5' RACE reads with MiXCR anew, one entry per CDR3 protein. The sample shows 110,000 to 150,000 distinct CDR3 sequences, roughly 8% of them seen only once. The sequence came from a male donor with ankylosing spondylitis. V is TRBV7-2 and J is TRBJ1-2; 8 bases match TRBD1. Sequenced: synovial fluid, either unsorted or a sorted T cell fraction (not recorded which). The CDR3 here is CASSLVGQGANGYTF. DNA for the CDR3: TGTGCCAGCAGCTTAGTAGGGCAGGGGGCAAATGGCTACACCTTC.